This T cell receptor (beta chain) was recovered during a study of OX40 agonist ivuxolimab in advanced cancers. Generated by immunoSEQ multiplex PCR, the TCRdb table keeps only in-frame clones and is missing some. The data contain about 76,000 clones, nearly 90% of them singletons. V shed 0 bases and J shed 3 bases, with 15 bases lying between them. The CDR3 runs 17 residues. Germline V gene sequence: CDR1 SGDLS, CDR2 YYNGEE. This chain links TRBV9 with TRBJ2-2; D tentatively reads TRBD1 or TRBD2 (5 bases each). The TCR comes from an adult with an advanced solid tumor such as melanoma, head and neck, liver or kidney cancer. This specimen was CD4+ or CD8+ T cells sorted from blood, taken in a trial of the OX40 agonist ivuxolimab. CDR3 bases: TGTGCCAGCAGCGTAGACGTGGCGCGAGGGGACACCGGGGAGCTGTTTTTT. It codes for CASSVDVARGDTGELFF.